This T cell receptor (beta chain) was captured in a study of shared clonotypes between healthy human individuals. Study-level results: An expected dependence of interdonor clonotype sharing on sequencing depth was noted.

On this clone itself: The antigen remains undetermined. Sequence at one end of the junction differs from germline and may be a read error.

Some clones are missing from TCRdb's copy, which holds only in-frame ones; the method was immunoSEQ multiplex PCR. The repertoire holds about 87,000 clones, less than 60% seen once, with over 12% in the top ten. The clonotype originates from a woman in her thirties or forties in good health. Some clones in this sample may be carry-over from other donors' samples. The sample consisted of PBMCs.

The CDR3 DNA follows: TGTGCCGGCAGCCCGCCGGGACTGATTAATCAGCCCCAGCATTTT. This codes for CAGSPPGLINQPQHF. The chain links TRBV28 to TRBJ1-5; a possible D gene is TRBD1 (5 bases). The CDR3 loop spans 15 amino acids. Germline V CDR1 and CDR2: MDHEN, SYDVKM.